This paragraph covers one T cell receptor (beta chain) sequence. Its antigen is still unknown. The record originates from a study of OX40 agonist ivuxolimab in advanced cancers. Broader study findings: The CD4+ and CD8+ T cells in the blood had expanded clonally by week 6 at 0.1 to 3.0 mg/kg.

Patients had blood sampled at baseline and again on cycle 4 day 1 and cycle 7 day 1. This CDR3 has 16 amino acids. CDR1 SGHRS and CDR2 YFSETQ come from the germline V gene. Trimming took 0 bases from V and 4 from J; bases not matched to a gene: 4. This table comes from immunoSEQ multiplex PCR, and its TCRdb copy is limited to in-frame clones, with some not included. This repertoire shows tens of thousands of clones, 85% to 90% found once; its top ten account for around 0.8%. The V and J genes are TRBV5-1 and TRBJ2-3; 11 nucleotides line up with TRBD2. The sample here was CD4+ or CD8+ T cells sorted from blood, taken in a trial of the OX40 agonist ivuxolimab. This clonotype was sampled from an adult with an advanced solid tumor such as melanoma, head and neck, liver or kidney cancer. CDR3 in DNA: TGCGCCAGCAGCTTGGAAGGTAGCGGGGGGGCAGATACGCAGTATTTT. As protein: CASSLEGSGGADTQYF.